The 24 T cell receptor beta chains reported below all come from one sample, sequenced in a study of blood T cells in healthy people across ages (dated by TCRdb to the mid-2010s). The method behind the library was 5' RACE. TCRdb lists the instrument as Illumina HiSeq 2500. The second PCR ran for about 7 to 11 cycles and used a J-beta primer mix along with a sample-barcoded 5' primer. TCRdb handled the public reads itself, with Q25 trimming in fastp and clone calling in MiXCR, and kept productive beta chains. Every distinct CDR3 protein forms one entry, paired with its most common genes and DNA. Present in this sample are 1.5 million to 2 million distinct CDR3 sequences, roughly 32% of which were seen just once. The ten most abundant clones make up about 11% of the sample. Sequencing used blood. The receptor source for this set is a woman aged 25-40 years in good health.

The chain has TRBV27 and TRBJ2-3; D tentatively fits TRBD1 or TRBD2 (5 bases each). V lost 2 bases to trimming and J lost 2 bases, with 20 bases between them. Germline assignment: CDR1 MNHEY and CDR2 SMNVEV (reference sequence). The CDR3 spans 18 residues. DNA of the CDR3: TGTGCCAGCAGTTTAAGAGGGACGGTGGGTAGATCCACAGATACGCAGTATTTT. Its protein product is CASSLRGTVGRSTDTQYF.

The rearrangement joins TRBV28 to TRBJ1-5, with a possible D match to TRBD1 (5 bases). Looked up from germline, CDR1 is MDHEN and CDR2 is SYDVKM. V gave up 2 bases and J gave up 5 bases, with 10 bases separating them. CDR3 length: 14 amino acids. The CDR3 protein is CASSLRGRDQPQHF. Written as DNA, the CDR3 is TGTGCCAGCAGTTTAAGGGGCCGGGATCAGCCCCAGCATTTT. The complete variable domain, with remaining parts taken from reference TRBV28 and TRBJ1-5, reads DVKVTQSSRYLVKRTGEKVFLECVQDMDHENMFWYRQDPGLGLRLIYFSYDVKMKEKGDIPEGYSVSREKKERFSLILESASTNQTSMYLCASSLRGRDQPQHFGDGTRLSIL.

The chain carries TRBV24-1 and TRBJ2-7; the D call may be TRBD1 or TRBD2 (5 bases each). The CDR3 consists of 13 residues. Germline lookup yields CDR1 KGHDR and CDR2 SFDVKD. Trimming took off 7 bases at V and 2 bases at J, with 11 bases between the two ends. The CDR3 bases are TGTGCCACCAGACTAAGGGACCCCTACGAGCAGTACTTC. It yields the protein CATRLRDPYEQYF.

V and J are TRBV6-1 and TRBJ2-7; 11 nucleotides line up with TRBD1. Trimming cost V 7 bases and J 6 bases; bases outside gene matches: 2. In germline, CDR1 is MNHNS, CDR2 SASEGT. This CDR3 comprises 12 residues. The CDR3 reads CASTGTGGEQYF. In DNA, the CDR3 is TGTGCCAGCACCGGGACAGGGGGCGAGCAGTACTTC.

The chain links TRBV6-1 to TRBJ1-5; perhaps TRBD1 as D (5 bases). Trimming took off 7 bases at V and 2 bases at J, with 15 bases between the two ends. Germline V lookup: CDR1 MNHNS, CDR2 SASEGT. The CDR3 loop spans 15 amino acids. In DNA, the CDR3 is TGTGCCAGCACGTCCGGGGGTTCCGGCAATCAGCCCCAGCATTTT. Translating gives CASTSGGSGNQPQHF.

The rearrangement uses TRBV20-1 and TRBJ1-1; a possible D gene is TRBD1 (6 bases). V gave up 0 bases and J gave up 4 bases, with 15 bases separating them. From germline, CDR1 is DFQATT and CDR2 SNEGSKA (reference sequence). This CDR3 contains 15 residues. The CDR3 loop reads CSARDDRRTVTEAFF. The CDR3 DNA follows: TGCAGTGCTAGAGATGACCGGCGGACAGTCACTGAAGCTTTCTTT.

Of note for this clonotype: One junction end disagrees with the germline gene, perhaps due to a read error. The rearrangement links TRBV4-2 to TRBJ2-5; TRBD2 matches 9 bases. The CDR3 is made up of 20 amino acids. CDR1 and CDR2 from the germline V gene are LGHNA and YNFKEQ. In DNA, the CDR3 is TGTGCCAGCAACCAACAACAGTCAGCGGGAGGCCTATCCAACCAAGAGACCCAGTACTTC. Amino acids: CASNQQQSAGGLSNQETQYF.

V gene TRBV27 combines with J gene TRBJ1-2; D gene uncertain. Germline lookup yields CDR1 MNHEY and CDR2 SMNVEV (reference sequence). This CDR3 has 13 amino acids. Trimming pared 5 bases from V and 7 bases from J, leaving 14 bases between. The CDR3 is CASSPDPFSGYTF. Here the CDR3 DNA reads TGTGCCAGCAGTCCGGACCCATTTTCTGGCTACACCTTC.

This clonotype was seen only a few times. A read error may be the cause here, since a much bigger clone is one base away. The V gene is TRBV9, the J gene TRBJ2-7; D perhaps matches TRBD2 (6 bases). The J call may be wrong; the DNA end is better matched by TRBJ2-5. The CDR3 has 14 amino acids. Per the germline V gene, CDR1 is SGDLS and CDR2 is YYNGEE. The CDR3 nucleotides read TGTACCAGCAGCCCTTTGGGAGGTGGGGAGACCCAGTACTTC. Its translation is CTSSPLGGGETQYF.

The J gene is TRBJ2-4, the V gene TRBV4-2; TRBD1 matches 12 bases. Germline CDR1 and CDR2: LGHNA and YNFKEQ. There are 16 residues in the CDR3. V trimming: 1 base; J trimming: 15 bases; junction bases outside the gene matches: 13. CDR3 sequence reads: CASSQAGGQGAYERYF. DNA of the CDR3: TGTGCCAGCAGCCAAGCGGGGGGACAGGGGGCCTACGAGCGGTACTTC.

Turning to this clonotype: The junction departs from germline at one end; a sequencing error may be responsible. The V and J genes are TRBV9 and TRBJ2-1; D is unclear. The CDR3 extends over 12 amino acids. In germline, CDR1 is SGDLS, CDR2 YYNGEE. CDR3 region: CASSYLGNGQFF. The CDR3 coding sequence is TGTGCCAGCAGCTACCTTGGCAATGGGCAGTTCTTC.

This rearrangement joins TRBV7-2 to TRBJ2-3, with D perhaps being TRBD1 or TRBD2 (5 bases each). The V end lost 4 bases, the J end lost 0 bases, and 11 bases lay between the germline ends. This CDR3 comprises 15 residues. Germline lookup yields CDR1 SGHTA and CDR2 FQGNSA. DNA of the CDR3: TGTGCCAGCAGCTCTAGCCGGACAAGCACAGATACGCAGTATTTT. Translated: CASSSSRTSTDTQYF.

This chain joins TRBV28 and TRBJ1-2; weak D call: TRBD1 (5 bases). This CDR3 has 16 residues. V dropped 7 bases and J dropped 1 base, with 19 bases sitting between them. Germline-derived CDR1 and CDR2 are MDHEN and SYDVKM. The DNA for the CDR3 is TGTGCCAGCAATTTTACACGACAGACGATTAACTATGGCTACACCTTC. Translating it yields CASNFTRQTINYGYTF.

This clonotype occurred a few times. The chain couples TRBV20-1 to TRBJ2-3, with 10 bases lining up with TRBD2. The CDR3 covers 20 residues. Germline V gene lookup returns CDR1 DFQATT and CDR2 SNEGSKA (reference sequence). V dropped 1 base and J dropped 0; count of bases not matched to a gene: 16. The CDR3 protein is CSARGEHGRLAGPSTDTQYF. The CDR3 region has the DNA TGCAGTGCTAGAGGGGAACACGGGCGACTAGCGGGTCCTAGCACAGATACGCAGTATTTT.

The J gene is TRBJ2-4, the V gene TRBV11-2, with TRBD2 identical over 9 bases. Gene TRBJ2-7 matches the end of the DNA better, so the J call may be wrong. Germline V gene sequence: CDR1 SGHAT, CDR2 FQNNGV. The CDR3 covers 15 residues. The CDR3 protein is CASSPVAGAQNEQYF. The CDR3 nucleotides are TGTGCCAGCAGCCCTGTAGCGGGAGCCCAAAACGAGCAGTACTTC.

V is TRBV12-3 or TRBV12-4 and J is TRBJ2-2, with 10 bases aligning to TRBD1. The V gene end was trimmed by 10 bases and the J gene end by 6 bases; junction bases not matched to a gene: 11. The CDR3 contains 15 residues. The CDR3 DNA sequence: TGTGCCAACCTCCGGACAGGGGGATTCGCCGGGGAGCTGTTTTTT. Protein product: CANLRTGGFAGELFF.

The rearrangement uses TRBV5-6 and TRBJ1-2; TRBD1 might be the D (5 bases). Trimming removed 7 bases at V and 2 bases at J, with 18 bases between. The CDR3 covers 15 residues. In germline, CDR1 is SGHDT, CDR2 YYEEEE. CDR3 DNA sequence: TGTGCCAGCGCCAGTAGAAAGGGACTAAACTATGGCTACACCTTC. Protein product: CASASRKGLNYGYTF. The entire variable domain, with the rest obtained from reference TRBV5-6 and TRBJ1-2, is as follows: DAGVTQSPTHLIKTRGQQVTLRCSPKSGHDTVSWYQQALGQGPQFIFQYYEEEERQRGNFPDRFSGHQFPNYSSELNVNALLLGDSALYLCASASRKGLNYGYTFGSGTRLTVV.

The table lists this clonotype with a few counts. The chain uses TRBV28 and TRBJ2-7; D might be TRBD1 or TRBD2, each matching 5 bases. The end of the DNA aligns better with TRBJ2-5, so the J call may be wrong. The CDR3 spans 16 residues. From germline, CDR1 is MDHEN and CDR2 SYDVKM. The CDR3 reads CASSSYQGDRSETQYF. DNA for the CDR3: TGTGCCAGCAGTTCATACCAGGGAGATAGGTCGGAGACCCAGTACTTC.

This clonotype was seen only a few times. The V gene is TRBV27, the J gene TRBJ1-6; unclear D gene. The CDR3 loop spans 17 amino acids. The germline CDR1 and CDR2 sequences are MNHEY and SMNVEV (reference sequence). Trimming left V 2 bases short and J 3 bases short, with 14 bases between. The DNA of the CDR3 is TGTGCCAGCAGTTTACGATCAGGCGGCGTCTATAATTCACCCCTCCACTTT. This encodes CASSLRSGGVYNSPLHF.

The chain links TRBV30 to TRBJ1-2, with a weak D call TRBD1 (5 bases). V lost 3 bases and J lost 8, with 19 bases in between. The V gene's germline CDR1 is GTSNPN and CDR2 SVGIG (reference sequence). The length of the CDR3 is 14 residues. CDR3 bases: TGTGCCTGGAGGGTAATGGGCCAGGGAGGAGGCTACACCTTC. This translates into CAWRVMGQGGGYTF.

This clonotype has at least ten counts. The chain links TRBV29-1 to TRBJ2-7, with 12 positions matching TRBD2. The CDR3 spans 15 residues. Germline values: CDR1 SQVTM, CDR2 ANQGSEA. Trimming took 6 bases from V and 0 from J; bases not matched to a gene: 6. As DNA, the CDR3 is TGCAGCGTAGCCGCTAGCGGGGGGGCCTCCTACGAGCAGTACTTC. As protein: CSVAASGGASYEQYF.

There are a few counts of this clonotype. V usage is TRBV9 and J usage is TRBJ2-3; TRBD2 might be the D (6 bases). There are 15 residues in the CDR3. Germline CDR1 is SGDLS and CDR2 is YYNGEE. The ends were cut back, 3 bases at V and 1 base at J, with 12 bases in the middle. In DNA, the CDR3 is TGTGCCAGCAGCGACCGGGAGTCCCGCACAGATACGCAGTATTTT. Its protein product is CASSDRESRTDTQYF. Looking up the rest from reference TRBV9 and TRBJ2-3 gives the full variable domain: DSGVTQTPKHLITATGQRVTLRCSPRSGDLSVYWYQQSLDQGLQFLIQYYNGEERAKGNILERFSAQQFPDLHSELNLSSLELGDSALYFCASSDRESRTDTQYFGPGTRLTVL.

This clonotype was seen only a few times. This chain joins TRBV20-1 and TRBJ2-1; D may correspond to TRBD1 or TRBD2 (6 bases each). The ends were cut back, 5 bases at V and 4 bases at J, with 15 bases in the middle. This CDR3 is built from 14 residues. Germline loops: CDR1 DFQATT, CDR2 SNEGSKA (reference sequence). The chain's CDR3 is CSAPKEGGYNEQFF. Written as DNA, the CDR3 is TGCAGTGCTCCGAAGGAGGGGGGATACAATGAGCAGTTCTTC.

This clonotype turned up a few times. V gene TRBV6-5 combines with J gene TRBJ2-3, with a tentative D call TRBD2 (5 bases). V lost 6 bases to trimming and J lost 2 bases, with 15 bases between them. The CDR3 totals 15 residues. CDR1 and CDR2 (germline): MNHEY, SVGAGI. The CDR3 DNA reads TGTGCCAGCAGCCCCCCTAGCTTATCCACAGATACGCAGTATTTT. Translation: CASSPPSLSTDTQYF.